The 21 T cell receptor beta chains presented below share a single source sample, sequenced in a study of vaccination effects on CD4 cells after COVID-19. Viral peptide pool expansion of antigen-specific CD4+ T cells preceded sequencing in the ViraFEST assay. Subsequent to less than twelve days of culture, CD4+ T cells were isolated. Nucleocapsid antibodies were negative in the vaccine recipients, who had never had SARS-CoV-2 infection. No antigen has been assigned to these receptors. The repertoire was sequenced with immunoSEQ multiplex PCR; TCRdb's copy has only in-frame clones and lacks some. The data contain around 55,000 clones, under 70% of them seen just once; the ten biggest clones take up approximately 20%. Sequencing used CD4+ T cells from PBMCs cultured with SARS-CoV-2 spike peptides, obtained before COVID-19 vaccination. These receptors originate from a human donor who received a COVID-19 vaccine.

The CDR3 region is CASSFSASGRFAGELFF. The DNA of the CDR3 is TGTGCCAGCAGCTTCTCTGCTAGCGGGAGATTTGCCGGGGAGCTGTTTTTT. The rearrangement joins TRBV5-6 to TRBJ2-2, with 10 bases lining up with TRBD2. The CDR3 runs 17 residues. Germline loops: CDR1 SGHDT, CDR2 YYEEEE. With 2 bases clipped from V and 6 bases from J, the junction kept 10 bases outside the gene matches.

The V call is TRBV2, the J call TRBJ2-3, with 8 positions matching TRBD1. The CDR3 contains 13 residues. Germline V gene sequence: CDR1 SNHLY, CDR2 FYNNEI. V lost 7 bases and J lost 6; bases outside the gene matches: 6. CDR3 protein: CASMDRVVDTQYF. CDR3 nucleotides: TGTGCCAGCATGGACAGGGTGGTTGATACGCAGTATTTT. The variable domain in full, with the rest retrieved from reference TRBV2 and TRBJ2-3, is EPEVTQTPSHQVTQMGQEVILRCVPISNHLYFYWYRQILGQKVEFLVSFYNNEISEKSEIFDDQFSVERPDGSNFTLKIRSTKLEDSAMYFCASMDRVVDTQYFGPGTRLTVL.

The CDR3 DNA reads as TGTGCCATCAGTACACAGTCCTACGAGCAGTACTTC. Its translation: CAISTQSYEQYF. This sequence joins TRBV10-3 and TRBJ2-7; D is ambiguous. The CDR3 is made up of 12 amino acids. Germline CDR1 reads ENHRY; CDR2 reads SYGVKD. With 5 bases removed from V and 1 base from J, the gap between germline ends came to 6 bases.

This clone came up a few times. CDR3 sequence (DNA): TGCGCCAGCAGCTTCGTACCAGGGAGGAGGAGTGGCACCGGGGAGCTGTTTTTT. Translated: CASSFVPGRRSGTGELFF. V gene TRBV5-1 combines with J gene TRBJ2-2, with D perhaps matching TRBD2 (6 bases). CDR1 is SGHRS, CDR2 YFSETQ, per germline. With 2 bases removed from V and 4 bases from J, the gap between germline ends came to 21 bases. The CDR3 runs to 18 residues.

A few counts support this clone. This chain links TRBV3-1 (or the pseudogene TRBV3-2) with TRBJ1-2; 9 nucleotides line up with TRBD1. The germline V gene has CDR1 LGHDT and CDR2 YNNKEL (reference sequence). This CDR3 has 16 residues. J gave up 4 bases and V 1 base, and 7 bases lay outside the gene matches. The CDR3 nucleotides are TGTGCCAGCAGCCAAGGGACAGGGGAGAATTCCTATGGCTACACCTTC. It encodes CASSQGTGENSYGYTF.

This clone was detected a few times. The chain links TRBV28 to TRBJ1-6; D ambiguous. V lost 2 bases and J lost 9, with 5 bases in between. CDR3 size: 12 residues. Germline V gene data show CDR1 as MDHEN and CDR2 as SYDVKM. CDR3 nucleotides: TGTGCCAGCAGTTTACTGGTTTCACCCCTCCACTTT. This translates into CASSLLVSPLHF.

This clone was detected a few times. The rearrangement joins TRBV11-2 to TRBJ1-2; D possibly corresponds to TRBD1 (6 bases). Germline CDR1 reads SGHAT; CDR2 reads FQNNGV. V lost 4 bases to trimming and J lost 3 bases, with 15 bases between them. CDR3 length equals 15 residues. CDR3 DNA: TGTGCCAGCAGCTCCCGGGCCCCAGGGGACTATGGCTACACCTTC. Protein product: CASSSRAPGDYGYTF.

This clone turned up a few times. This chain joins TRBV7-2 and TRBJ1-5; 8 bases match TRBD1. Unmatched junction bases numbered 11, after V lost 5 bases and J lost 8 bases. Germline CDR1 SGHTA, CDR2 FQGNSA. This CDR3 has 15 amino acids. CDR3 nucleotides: TGTGCCAGCAGCCTATCCGGACAGGGTACGGAGCCCCAGCATTTT. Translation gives CASSLSGQGTEPQHF.

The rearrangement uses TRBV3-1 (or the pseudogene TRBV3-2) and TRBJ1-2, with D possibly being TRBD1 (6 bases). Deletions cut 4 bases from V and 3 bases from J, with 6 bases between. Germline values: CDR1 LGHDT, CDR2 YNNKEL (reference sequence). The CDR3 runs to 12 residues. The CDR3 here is CASSRTDYGYTF. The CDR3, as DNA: TGTGCCAGCAGCCGGACAGACTATGGCTACACCTTC.

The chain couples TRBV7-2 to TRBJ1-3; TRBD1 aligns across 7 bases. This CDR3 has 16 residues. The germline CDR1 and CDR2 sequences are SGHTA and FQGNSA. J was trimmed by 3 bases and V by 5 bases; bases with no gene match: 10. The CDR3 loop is CASSNTLTGFGNTIYF. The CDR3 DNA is TGTGCCAGCAGCAACACCTTGACAGGGTTTGGAAACACCATATATTTT.

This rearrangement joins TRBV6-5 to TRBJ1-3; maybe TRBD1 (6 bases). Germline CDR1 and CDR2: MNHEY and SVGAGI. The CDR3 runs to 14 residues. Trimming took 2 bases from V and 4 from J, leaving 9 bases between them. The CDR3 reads CASSYGGGGNTIYF. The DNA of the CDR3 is TGTGCCAGCAGTTACGGAGGGGGAGGAAACACCATATATTTT.

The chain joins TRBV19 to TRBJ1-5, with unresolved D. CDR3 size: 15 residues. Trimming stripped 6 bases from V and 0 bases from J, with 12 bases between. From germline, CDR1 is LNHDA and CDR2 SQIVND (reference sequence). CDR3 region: CASSPGRYSNQPQHF. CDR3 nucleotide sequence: TGTGCCAGTAGCCCCGGCAGGTATAGCAATCAGCCCCAGCATTTT.

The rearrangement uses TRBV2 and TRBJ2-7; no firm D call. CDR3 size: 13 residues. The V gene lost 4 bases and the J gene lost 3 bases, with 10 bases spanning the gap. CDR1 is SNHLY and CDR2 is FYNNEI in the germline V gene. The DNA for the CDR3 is TGTGCCAGCAGTGCCGATCAGAGCTACGAGCAGTACTTC. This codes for CASSADQSYEQYF. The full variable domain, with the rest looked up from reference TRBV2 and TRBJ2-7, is EPEVTQTPSHQVTQMGQEVILRCVPISNHLYFYWYRQILGQKVEFLVSFYNNEISEKSEIFDDQFSVERPDGSNFTLKIRSTKLEDSAMYFCASSADQSYEQYFGPGTRLTVT.

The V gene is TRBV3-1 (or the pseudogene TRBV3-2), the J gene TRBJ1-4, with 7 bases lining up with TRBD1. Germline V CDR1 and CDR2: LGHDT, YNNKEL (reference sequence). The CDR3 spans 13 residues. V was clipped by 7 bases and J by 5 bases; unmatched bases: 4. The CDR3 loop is CASTRGGNEKLFF. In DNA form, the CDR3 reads TGTGCCAGCACCAGGGGGGGGAATGAAAAACTGTTTTTT.

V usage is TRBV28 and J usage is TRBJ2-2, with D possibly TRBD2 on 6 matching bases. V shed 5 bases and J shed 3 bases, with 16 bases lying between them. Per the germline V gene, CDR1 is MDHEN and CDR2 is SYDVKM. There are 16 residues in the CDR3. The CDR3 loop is CASSGAWGDDTGELFF. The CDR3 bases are TGTGCCAGCAGTGGGGCGTGGGGGGATGACACCGGGGAGCTGTTTTTT.

As DNA, the CDR3 is TGTGCCAGCAGTTTATGGGCGGGAGGGAATACCGGGGAGCTGTTTTTT. Its protein product is CASSLWAGGNTGELFF. The rearrangement joins TRBV28 to TRBJ2-2, with 9 bases aligning to TRBD2. The CDR3 contains 16 residues. V trimming: 0 bases; J trimming: 5 bases; junction bases outside the gene matches: 4. In germline, CDR1 is MDHEN, CDR2 SYDVKM.

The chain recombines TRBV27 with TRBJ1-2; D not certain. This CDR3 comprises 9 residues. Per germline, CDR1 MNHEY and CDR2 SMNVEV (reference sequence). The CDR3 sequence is CDVTYGYTF. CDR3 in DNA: TGTGACGTAACCTATGGCTACACCTTC.

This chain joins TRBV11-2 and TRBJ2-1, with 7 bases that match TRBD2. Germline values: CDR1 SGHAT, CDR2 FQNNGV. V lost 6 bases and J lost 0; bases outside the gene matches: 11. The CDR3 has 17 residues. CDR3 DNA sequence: TGTGCCAGCAGACGGCTAGCGGTTAGGAGCTCCTACAATGAGCAGTTCTTC. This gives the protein CASRRLAVRSSYNEQFF.

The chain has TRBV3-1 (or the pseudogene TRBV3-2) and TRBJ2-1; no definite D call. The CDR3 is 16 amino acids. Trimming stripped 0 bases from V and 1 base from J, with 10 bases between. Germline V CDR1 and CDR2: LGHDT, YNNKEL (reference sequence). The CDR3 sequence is CASSQEDWLSYNEQFF. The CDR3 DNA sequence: TGTGCCAGCAGCCAAGAAGATTGGCTTTCCTACAATGAGCAGTTCTTC.

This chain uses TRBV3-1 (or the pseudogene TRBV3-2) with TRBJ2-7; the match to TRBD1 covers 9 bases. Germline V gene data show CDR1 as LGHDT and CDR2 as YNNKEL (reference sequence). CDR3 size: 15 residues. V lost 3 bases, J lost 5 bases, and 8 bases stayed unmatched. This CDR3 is CASSHPGDRVDEQYF. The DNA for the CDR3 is TGTGCCAGCAGCCACCCCGGGGACAGGGTAGACGAGCAGTACTTC.

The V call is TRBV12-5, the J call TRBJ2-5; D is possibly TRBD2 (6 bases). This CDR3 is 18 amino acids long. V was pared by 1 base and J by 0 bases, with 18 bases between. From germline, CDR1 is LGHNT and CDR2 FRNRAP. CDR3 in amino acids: CASGLAPKEGRYQETQYF. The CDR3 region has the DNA TGTGCTAGTGGTTTGGCACCCAAGGAGGGGCGGTACCAAGAGACCCAGTACTTC.